This T cell receptor beta chain was identified during a study of blood T cell repertoires in COVID-19. Sequencing was performed with immunoSEQ multiplex PCR; in TCRdb, only in-frame clones are kept and a portion is missing. The table records 360,000 or so clones, roughly 87% of them present only once. Germline V gene data show CDR1 as MGHDK and CDR2 as SYGVNS. V shed 8 bases and J 8 bases; nucleotides not matched to a gene: 7. The CDR3 sequence is 12 residues long. The receptor comes from a woman in her 30s who had recovered from COVID-19. The rearrangement links TRBV25-1 to TRBJ1-2, with 8 bases aligning to TRBD1. The sequencing sample was made of PBMCs or T cells enriched from blood (not recorded which). CDR3 region: CASQDRGEGYTF. The DNA for the CDR3 is TGTGCCAGCCAAGACAGGGGCGAGGGCTACACCTTC.